This TCR beta chain appears in the sequencing data of a study of shared clonotypes between healthy human individuals. Study overall: Each donor contributed plates that comprised three CD4 naive, three CD4 memory, two CD8 naive and one CD8 memory. General observations from the study: The rarefaction results pointed to incomplete sorted-subset sequencing despite large depth. Sharing across four donors was seen in roughly 5.2% of naive CD4 clonotypes.

Produced via immunoSEQ multiplex PCR; TCRdb's table is partial and in-frame only. The sample holds hundreds of thousands of clones; 85% to 95% are singletons and the top ten take 0.11%. In regard to this clone: Its antigen is undetermined. In the same sample, other DNA sequences code for this CDR3.

Germline CDR1 reads LNHDA; CDR2 reads SQIVND (reference sequence). Germline trimming cut 3 bases from V and 3 bases from J; bases unmatched to any gene: 4. CDR3 size: 14 residues. The naive CD8 subset, CD45RO-negative cells positively selected for CCR7, excluded terminally differentiated effector memory CD45RA+ cells. Donors, without exception, were Caucasian adults residing in Nashville, Tennessee. The specimen was naive CD8+ T cells sorted from blood. The TCR comes from a woman aged 30 to 39 in good health. This chain links TRBV19 with TRBJ2-7; 8 bases align to TRBD1. The CDR3 DNA reads as TGTGCCAGTAGTATTGGGACAGGAGACTACGAGCAGTACTTC. Protein product: CASSIGTGDYEQYF. Variable domain in full (rest from reference TRBV19 and TRBJ2-7): DGGITQSPKYLFRKEGQNVTLSCEQNLNHDAMYWYRQDPGQGLRLIYYSQIVNDFQKGDIAEGYSVSREKKESFPLTVTSAQKNPTAFYLCASSIGTGDYEQYFGPGTRLTVT.